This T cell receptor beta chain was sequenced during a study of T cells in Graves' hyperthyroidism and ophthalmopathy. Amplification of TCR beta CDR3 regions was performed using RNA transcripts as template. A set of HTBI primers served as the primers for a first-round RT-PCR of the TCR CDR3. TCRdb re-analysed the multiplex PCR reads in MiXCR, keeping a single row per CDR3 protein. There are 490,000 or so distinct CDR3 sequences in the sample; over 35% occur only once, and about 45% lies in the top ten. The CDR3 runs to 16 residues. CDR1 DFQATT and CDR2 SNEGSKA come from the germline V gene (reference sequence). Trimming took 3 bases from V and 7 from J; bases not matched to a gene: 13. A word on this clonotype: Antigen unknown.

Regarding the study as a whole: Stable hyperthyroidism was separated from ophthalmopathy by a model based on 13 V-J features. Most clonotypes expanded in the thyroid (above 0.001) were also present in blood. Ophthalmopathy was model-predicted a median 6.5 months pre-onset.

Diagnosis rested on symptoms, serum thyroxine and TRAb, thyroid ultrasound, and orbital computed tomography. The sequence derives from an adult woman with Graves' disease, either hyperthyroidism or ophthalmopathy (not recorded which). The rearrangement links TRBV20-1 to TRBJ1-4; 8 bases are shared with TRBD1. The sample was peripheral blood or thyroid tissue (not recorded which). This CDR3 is CSASYAPDRVSEKLFF. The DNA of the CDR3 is TGCAGTGCTAGCTATGCACCGGACAGGGTCAGTGAAAAACTGTTTTTT.